This T cell receptor (beta chain) comes out of a study of blood T cell repertoires in COVID-19. TCRdb's copy holds only in-frame clones and misses some; the assay was immunoSEQ multiplex PCR. The repertoire has some 150,000 clones, about 80% of them found once; the top ten carry roughly 1.4%. Material: peripheral blood. The clonotype comes from a human donor in a cohort sampled during active COVID-19.

Here the CDR3 reads CASSVVVSGELFF. CDR3 DNA: TGTGCCAGCAGTGTAGTAGTGTCCGGGGAGCTGTTTTTT. The chain combines TRBV2 with TRBJ2-2; D remains ambiguous. V was pared by 4 bases and J by 6 bases, with 9 bases between. Germline loops: CDR1 SNHLY, CDR2 FYNNEI. The CDR3 covers 13 residues. Drawing the rest from reference TRBV2 and TRBJ2-2, the complete variable domain is EPEVTQTPSHQVTQMGQEVILRCVPISNHLYFYWYRQILGQKVEFLVSFYNNEISEKSEIFDDQFSVERPDGSNFTLKIRSTKLEDSAMYFCASSVVVSGELFFGEGSRLTVL.